This TCR beta chain was identified during a study of blood T cell repertoires in COVID-19. Study-level information: COVID-19 samples from acute and convalescent phases originated in the United States, Italy and Spain. In each case, the material was cDNA or gDNA derived from T cells, B-cell-depleted T cells, or PBMCs.

From germline, CDR1 is KGHSH and CDR2 LQKENI. CDR3 length equals 14 residues. V dropped 8 bases and J dropped 7; count of bases not matched to a gene: 9. In the study's own analysis: Estimates of nucleated cell counts were drawn from the amplification of reference gene primers. Libraries were prepared by immunoSEQ multiplex PCR; TCRdb keeps only in-frame clonotypes and omits some of them. Clonal size and the V and J genes are those of that table, whereas D and trimming came from the DNA. Of around 140,000 clones listed, 81% are singletons. The sequenced sample consisted of peripheral blood. The chain combines TRBV18 with TRBJ2-1; 9 bases are shared with TRBD1. The TCR comes from a human donor in a cohort sampled during active COVID-19. Written as DNA, the CDR3 is TGTGCCAGCAAAAGGACAGGGGCCGAGAATGAGCAGTTCTTC. Translation gives CASKRTGAENEQFF.